Following are 17 T cell receptor beta chains from one sample sequenced in a study of blood T cell repertoires in COVID-19. Sequencing was performed with immunoSEQ multiplex PCR; in TCRdb, only in-frame clones are kept and a portion is missing. The table shows 55,000 to 75,000 clones, with 60% to 85% occurring only once. Sample: peripheral blood. The receptor source for this set is a human donor in a cohort sampled during active COVID-19.

The rearrangement joins TRBV7-2 to TRBJ1-1; 7 bases agree with TRBD1. The CDR3 loop spans 15 amino acids. Trimming at V came to 1 base and at J to 0 bases, leaving 2 bases not matched to a gene. CDR1 is SGHTA and CDR2 is FQGNSA in the germline V gene. The CDR3 DNA reads as TGTGCCAGCAGCTTAGGGGGACAGCTGAACACTGAAGCTTTCTTT. Amino acids: CASSLGGQLNTEAFF.

The chain is built from TRBV5-4 and TRBJ2-1; TRBD1 agrees at 10 bases. The trim removed 2 bases at V and 5 bases at J, leaving 4 bases unmatched. Germline CDR1 reads SGHNT; CDR2 reads YYREEE (reference sequence). The CDR3 has 15 residues. Here the CDR3 DNA reads TGTGCCAGCAGCTTAGGACAGGGGGAGAACAATGAGCAGTTCTTC. It codes for CASSLGQGENNEQFF.

The chain carries TRBV5-4 and TRBJ2-5; TRBD1 matches at 8 bases. This CDR3 has 15 residues. The germline gives CDR1 SGHNT, CDR2 YYREEE (reference sequence). With V trimmed by 4 bases and J by 1 base, 6 bases remained unmatched. Here the CDR3 reads CASSIPDRAQETQYF. The DNA for the CDR3 is TGTGCCAGCAGCATACCGGACAGGGCCCAAGAGACCCAGTACTTC.

The genes are TRBV5-5 and TRBJ1-2; TRBD1 is a possible D gene (6 bases). V lost 4 bases and J 3 bases, leaving 10 bases between the germline ends. This CDR3 has 13 amino acids. Germline loops: CDR1 SGHKS, CDR2 YYEKEE (reference sequence). The CDR3 loop is CASSVAGDYGYTF. The CDR3 coding sequence is TGTGCCAGCAGCGTCGCAGGGGACTATGGCTACACCTTC.

The rearrangement links TRBV19 to TRBJ1-4; TRBD1 aligns across 8 bases. Germline trimming cut 6 bases from V and 0 bases from J; bases unmatched to any gene: 3. Germline-derived CDR1 and CDR2 are LNHDA and SQIVND (reference sequence). The CDR3 loop spans 15 amino acids. The CDR3 sequence: CASRGQAATNEKLFF. In DNA form, the CDR3 reads TGTGCCAGTAGGGGACAGGCAGCAACTAATGAAAAACTGTTTTTT.

V usage is TRBV5-1 and J usage is TRBJ2-3; TRBD2 matches at 13 bases. J was trimmed by 4 bases and V by 4 bases; bases with no gene match: 9. The CDR3 has 17 amino acids. Germline CDR1 SGHRS, CDR2 YFSETQ. The CDR3 here is CASSGRTSGSSADTQYF. The CDR3 coding sequence is TGCGCCAGCAGCGGACGGACTAGCGGGAGCTCGGCAGATACGCAGTATTTT.

V is TRBV14 and J is TRBJ2-1; D perhaps matches TRBD1 (6 bases). V was cut by 2 bases and J by 12 bases, with 20 bases left in between. CDR1 is SGHDN and CDR2 is FVKESK in the germline V gene. The CDR3 has 15 residues. The CDR3 sequence is CASSQPSGQRNRQFF. CDR3 DNA: TGTGCCAGCAGCCAACCAAGTGGACAGAGGAATAGGCAGTTCTTC.

Here the CDR3 reads CASSLDPRGFSSGANVLTF. DNA of the CDR3: TGTGCCAGCAGCTTAGATCCCAGAGGGTTCAGCTCTGGGGCCAACGTCCTGACTTTC. This chain connects TRBV11-2 to TRBJ2-6; D perhaps matches TRBD2 (5 bases). Germline V gene data show CDR1 as SGHAT and CDR2 as FQNNGV. The CDR3 is 19 amino acids. With 0 bases removed from V and 0 bases from J, the gap between germline ends came to 15 bases.

This clone was recorded only once. The rearrangement joins TRBV3-1 (or the pseudogene TRBV3-2) to TRBJ1-2, with a possible D match to TRBD1 (6 bases). Trimming stripped 4 bases from V and 5 bases from J, with 11 bases between. CDR1 is LGHDT and CDR2 is YNNKEL in the germline V gene (reference sequence). This CDR3 is 13 amino acids long. Here the CDR3 reads CASSLRGGYGYTF. The CDR3 coding sequence is TGTGCCAGCAGCCTTAGAGGGGGATATGGCTACACCTTC.

CDR3: CASSLRGDAEAFF. The CDR3 bases are TGTGCCAGCAGCCTTCGGGGGGACGCTGAAGCTTTCTTT. The J gene is TRBJ1-1, the V gene TRBV3-1 (or the pseudogene TRBV3-2); possible D gene TRBD1, 5 bases. The V and J ends lost 4 bases and 6 bases respectively, with 12 bases between them. CDR3 length: 13 amino acids. Germline values: CDR1 LGHDT, CDR2 YNNKEL (reference sequence).

This chain connects TRBV19 to TRBJ2-1, with 8 bases matching TRBD2. This CDR3 comprises 17 residues. Germline values: CDR1 LNHDA, CDR2 SQIVND (reference sequence). J lost 7 bases, V lost 2 bases, and 13 bases had no gene match. CDR3 nucleotide sequence: TGTGCCAGTAGTATACCAGCGGGAGCCTCTCTTAGAAATGAGCAGTTCTTC. Translation gives CASSIPAGASLRNEQFF.

The chain is built from TRBV3-1 (or the pseudogene TRBV3-2) and TRBJ2-7, with 8 bases fitting TRBD2. CDR3 length: 15 amino acids. Germline V gene lookup returns CDR1 LGHDT and CDR2 YNNKEL (reference sequence). V lost 4 bases to trimming and J lost 5 bases; unmatched junction nucleotides: 10. CDR3: CASSPSGTSSDEQYF. The CDR3 DNA reads as TGTGCCAGCAGCCCATCCGGGACTAGTTCCGACGAGCAGTACTTC.

This chain joins TRBV6-5 and TRBJ1-2, with D uncertain. The CDR3 contains 15 residues. The V end lost 6 bases, the J end lost 1 base, and 15 bases lay between the germline ends. Germline-derived CDR1 and CDR2 are MNHEY and SVGAGI. CDR3 protein: CASRPRPGGNYGYTF. The CDR3 nucleotides read TGTGCCAGCAGACCACGGCCTGGAGGTAACTATGGCTACACCTTC.

The chain is built from TRBV7-9 and TRBJ1-2; 10 nucleotides line up with TRBD1. CDR1 SEHNR and CDR2 FQNEAQ come from the germline V gene (reference sequence). CDR3 length equals 15 residues. V dropped 9 bases and J dropped 1; count of bases not matched to a gene: 8. CDR3 in amino acids: CASSMTGGRNYGYTF. The CDR3 nucleotides are TGTGCCAGTTCCATGACAGGGGGCCGTAACTATGGCTACACCTTC.

This sequence joins TRBV28 and TRBJ1-3, with unresolved D. Germline values: CDR1 MDHEN, CDR2 SYDVKM. The CDR3 has 15 amino acids. Trimming removed 3 bases from V and 2 bases from J, with 11 bases in between. In DNA, the CDR3 is TGTGCCAGCAGTTTTAGGAGGGCCCCTGGAAACACCATATATTTT. It is translated as CASSFRRAPGNTIYF. Full variable domain (remainder filled in from reference TRBV28 and TRBJ1-3): DVKVTQSSRYLVKRTGEKVFLECVQDMDHENMFWYRQDPGLGLRLIYFSYDVKMKEKGDIPEGYSVSREKKERFSLILESASTNQTSMYLCASSFRRAPGNTIYFGEGSWLTVV.

The chain carries TRBV7-9 and TRBJ1-4, with a tentative D call TRBD1 (5 bases). The V gene lost 4 bases and the J gene lost 3 bases, with 9 bases spanning the gap. Per the germline V gene, CDR1 is SEHNR and CDR2 is FQNEAQ (reference sequence). CDR3 length equals 14 residues. The chain's CDR3 is CASSSGQANEKLFF. The CDR3 coding sequence is TGTGCCAGCAGCTCAGGGCAGGCTAATGAAAAACTGTTTTTT.

The chain uses TRBV7-8 and TRBJ2-3; 11 nucleotides align to TRBD2. There are 16 residues in the CDR3. Germline V gene lookup returns CDR1 SGHVS and CDR2 FQNEAQ. J lost 3 bases, V lost 2 bases, and 4 bases had no gene match. CDR3 DNA sequence: TGTGCCAGCAGCTTATTGGCTAGCGGGGGGACAGATACGCAGTATTTT. Amino acid sequence: CASSLLASGGTDTQYF.